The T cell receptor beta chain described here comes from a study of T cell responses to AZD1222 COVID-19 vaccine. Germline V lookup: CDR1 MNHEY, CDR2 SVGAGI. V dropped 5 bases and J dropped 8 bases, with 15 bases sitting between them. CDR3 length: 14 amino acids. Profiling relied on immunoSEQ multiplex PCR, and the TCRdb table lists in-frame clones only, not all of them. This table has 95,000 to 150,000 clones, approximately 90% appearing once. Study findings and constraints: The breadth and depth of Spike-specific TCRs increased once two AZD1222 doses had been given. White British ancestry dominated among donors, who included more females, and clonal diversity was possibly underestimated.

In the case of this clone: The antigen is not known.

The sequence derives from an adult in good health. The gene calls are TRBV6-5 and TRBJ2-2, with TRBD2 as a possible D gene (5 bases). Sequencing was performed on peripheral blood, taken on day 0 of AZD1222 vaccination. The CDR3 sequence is CASSRTRNVGELFF. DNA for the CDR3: TGTGCCAGCAGTCGTACTAGAAACGTTGGGGAGCTGTTTTTT.